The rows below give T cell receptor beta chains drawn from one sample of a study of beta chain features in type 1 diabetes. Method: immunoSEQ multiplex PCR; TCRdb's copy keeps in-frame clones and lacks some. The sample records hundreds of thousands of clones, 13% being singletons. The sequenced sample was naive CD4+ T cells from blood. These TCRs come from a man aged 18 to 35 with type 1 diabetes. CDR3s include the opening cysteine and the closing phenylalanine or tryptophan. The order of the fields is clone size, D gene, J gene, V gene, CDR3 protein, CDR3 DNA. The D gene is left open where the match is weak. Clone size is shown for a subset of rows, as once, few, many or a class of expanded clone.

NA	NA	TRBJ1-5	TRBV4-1	CASSQGVSVTHQPQHF	TGCGCCAGCAGCCAAGGGGTATCGGTCACGCATCAGCCCCAGCATTTT
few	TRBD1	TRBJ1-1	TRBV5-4	CASKGQGGMNTEAFF	TGTGCCAGCAAAGGACAGGGGGGAATGAACACTGAAGCTTTCTTT
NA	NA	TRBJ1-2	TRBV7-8	CASSPRDTSYGYTF	TGTGCCAGCAGCCCCCGGGACACCAGCTATGGCTACACCTTC
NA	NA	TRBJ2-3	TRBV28	CASSFGQGPDTQYF	TGTGCCAGCAGCTTTGGTCAGGGGCCAGATACGCAGTATTTT
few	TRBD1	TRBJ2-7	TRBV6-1	CASAGQGVSEQYF	TGTGCCAGCGCCGGACAGGGGGTGAGCGAGCAGTACTTC
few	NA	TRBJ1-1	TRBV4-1	CASSQGGRGRTEAFF	TGCGCCAGCAGCCAAGGGGGCCGCGGGAGGACTGAAGCTTTCTTT
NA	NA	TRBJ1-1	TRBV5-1	CASSLASGVNTEAFF	TGCGCCAGCAGCCTCGCATCGGGGGTAAACACTGAAGCTTTCTTT
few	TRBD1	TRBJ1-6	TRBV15	CATSRAGTDGTLHF	TGTGCCACCAGCAGAGCCGGGACAGACGGAACCCTCCACTTT
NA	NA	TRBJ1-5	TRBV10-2	CASSEVAGNQPQHF	TGCGCCAGCAGTGAGGTGGCAGGCAATCAGCCCCAGCATTTT
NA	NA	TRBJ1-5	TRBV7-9	CASSLGGSQPQHF	TGTGCCAGCAGCTTAGGGGGGTCGCAGCCCCAGCATTTT